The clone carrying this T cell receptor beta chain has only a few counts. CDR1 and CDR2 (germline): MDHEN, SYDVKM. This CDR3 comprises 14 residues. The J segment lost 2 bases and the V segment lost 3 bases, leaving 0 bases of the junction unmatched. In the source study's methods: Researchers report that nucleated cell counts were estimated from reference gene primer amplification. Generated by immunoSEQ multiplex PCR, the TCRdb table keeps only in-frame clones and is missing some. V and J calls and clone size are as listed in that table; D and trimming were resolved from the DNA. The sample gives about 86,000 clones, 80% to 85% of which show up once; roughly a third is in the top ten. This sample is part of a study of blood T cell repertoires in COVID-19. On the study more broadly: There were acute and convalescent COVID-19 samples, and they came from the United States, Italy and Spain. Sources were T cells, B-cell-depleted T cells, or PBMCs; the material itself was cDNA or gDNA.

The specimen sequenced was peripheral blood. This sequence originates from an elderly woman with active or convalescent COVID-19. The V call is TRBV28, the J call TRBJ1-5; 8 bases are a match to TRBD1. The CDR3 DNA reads TGTGCCAGCAGTTTGGGACAGGGCAATCAGCCCCAGCATTTT. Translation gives CASSLGQGNQPQHF.